These 2 T cell receptor beta chains share one sample of origin, sequenced in a study of T cells in Graves' hyperthyroidism and ophthalmopathy. From RNA transcripts, TCR beta CDR3 regions were amplified. During a first-round RT-PCR of the TCR CDR3, the HTBI primer set was used. TCRdb re-derived calls from the multiplex PCR reads in MiXCR, one entry per CDR3 protein. The sample includes 600,000 to 650,000 distinct CDR3 sequences, around 21% of them seen just once. The source material was blood. Every receptor here comes from a man aged 25 to 40 with Graves' ophthalmopathy.

As concerns this clonotype: A clone one base away is much larger, so this may be a read error. The V gene is TRBV2, the J gene TRBJ1-5; 7 bases line up with TRBD1. The germline CDR1 and CDR2 sequences are SNHLY and FYNNEI. This CDR3 contains 15 residues. Written as DNA, the CDR3 is TGTACCAGCATGAGAGACAGGGCCTCCCATCAGCCCCAGCATTTT. Encoded protein: CTSMRDRASHQPQHF.

This clonotype occurred a few times. V is TRBV20-1 and J is TRBJ1-5; TRBD1 matches at 10 bases. The CDR3 has 14 residues. After removal of 5 bases from V and 4 bases from J, the junction contained 5 bases not matched to a gene. Per germline, CDR1 DFQATT and CDR2 SNEGSKA (reference sequence). DNA for the CDR3: TGCAGTGCTCGGACAGGGGGGGGTAATCAGCCCCAGCATTTT. Encoded protein: CSARTGGGNQPQHF.